This TCR beta chain stems from a study of blood T cell repertoires in COVID-19. Study information: Samples representing acute and convalescent COVID-19 were sourced from the United States, Italy and Spain.

With 4 bases removed from V and 0 bases from J, the gap between germline ends came to 11 bases. Germline V CDR1 and CDR2: SGDLS, YYNGEE. The CDR3 totals 14 residues. Cohorts were assigned according to the clinical history that participants reported. Profiling relied on immunoSEQ multiplex PCR, and the TCRdb table lists in-frame clones only, not all of them. The table has a few hundred thousand clones, 90% seen once. This TCR was recovered from a young woman with acute COVID-19. The chain joins TRBV9 to TRBJ2-7, with D possibly TRBD1 on 7 matching bases. Sequenced: PBMCs or T cells enriched from blood (not recorded which). This CDR3 is CASSPGGSSYEQYF. CDR3 DNA sequence: TGTGCCAGCAGCCCAGGGGGGAGCTCCTACGAGCAGTACTTC.